Shown below are 32 T cell receptor beta chains from a single sample sequenced in a study of blood T cell repertoires in COVID-19. TCRdb's table, derived via immunoSEQ multiplex PCR, lists solely in-frame clones and lacks some. The sample lists about 180,000 clones, roughly 88% occurring once. The source material was peripheral blood. Receptors originate from a human donor with active or convalescent COVID-19. The donor label of this sample is uncertain.

This chain links TRBV6-2 or TRBV6-3 with TRBJ2-4; D perhaps matches TRBD1 (6 bases). The CDR3 is 16 amino acids. Germline V gene data show CDR1 as MNHEY and CDR2 as SVGEGT. V was trimmed by 4 bases and J by 3 bases, leaving 16 bases between them. CDR3 sequence: CASSSGQFSVKNIQYF. The CDR3 DNA follows: TGTGCCAGCAGTTCCGGACAGTTTTCCGTCAAAAACATTCAGTACTTC.

V and J are TRBV19 and TRBJ2-5; no firm D call. There are 11 residues in the CDR3. The ends were cut back, 3 bases at V and 4 bases at J, with 3 bases in the middle. The germline gives CDR1 LNHDA, CDR2 SQIVND (reference sequence). This CDR3 is CASSMRETQYF. The CDR3 bases are TGTGCCAGTAGTATGAGAGAGACCCAGTACTTC. The variable domain in full, with the rest retrieved from reference TRBV19 and TRBJ2-5, is DGGITQSPKYLFRKEGQNVTLSCEQNLNHDAMYWYRQDPGQGLRLIYYSQIVNDFQKGDIAEGYSVSREKKESFPLTVTSAQKNPTAFYLCASSMRETQYFGPGTRLLVL.

This clone was seen a single time. This rearrangement joins TRBV2 to TRBJ2-4, with TRBD1 as a possible D gene (5 bases). CDR3 size: 16 residues. Trimming removed 8 bases at V and 0 bases at J, with 17 bases between. CDR1 and CDR2 from the germline V gene are SNHLY and FYNNEI. The CDR3 protein is CASAAPTVLAKNIQYF. CDR3 sequence (DNA): TGTGCCAGCGCGGCTCCGACAGTTCTAGCCAAAAACATTCAGTACTTC.

The genes are TRBV12-3 or TRBV12-4 and TRBJ1-5, with D perhaps TRBD1 (5 bases). This CDR3 has 12 amino acids. Trimming took 6 bases from V and 6 from J, leaving 9 bases between them. The CDR3 DNA reads TGTGCCAGCAGCCGACAGCTTCAGCCCCAGCATTTT. Amino acid sequence: CASSRQLQPQHF.

V is TRBV12-5 and J is TRBJ1-5; maybe TRBD1 (5 bases). This CDR3 is built from 15 residues. The V gene lost 2 bases and the J gene lost 6 bases, with 14 bases spanning the gap. From germline, CDR1 is LGHNT and CDR2 FRNRAP. CDR3 amino acids: CASGLSGGVGQPQHF. The CDR3 DNA sequence: TGTGCTAGTGGTTTGTCCGGGGGGGTAGGTCAGCCCCAGCATTTT.

The CDR3 loop reads CASSHIAGETGELFF. DNA of the CDR3: TGTGCCAGCAGCCATATAGCGGGAGAAACCGGGGAGCTGTTTTTT. The rearrangement joins TRBV2 to TRBJ2-2; 9 nucleotides align to TRBD2. CDR1 and CDR2 (germline): SNHLY, FYNNEI. J gave up 5 bases and V 6 bases, and 7 bases lay outside the gene matches. CDR3 length: 15 amino acids.

The chain is built from TRBV5-6 and TRBJ2-5; 11 nucleotides align to TRBD2. V shed 3 bases and J 1 base; nucleotides not matched to a gene: 11. CDR3 length equals 18 residues. Germline values: CDR1 SGHDT, CDR2 YYEEEE. The CDR3 DNA sequence: TGTGCCAGCAGCTCTCGGGCACCTAGCGGGGGGCCCCAAGAGACCCAGTACTTC. It is translated as CASSSRAPSGGPQETQYF.

The chain recombines TRBV5-1 with TRBJ2-5, with TRBD1 matching over 11 bases. J was trimmed by 4 bases and V by 2 bases; bases with no gene match: 1. Germline CDR1 reads SGHRS; CDR2 reads YFSETQ. The CDR3 has 14 amino acids. The CDR3 DNA reads TGCGCCAGCAGCTTTGGGACAGGGGGAGAGACCCAGTACTTC. Amino acid sequence: CASSFGTGGETQYF.

The chain combines TRBV7-3 with TRBJ2-3, with D possibly being TRBD1 (7 bases). Germline V CDR1 and CDR2: SGHTA, FQGTGA. This CDR3 spans 16 amino acids. V was trimmed by 0 bases and J by 2 bases, leaving 12 bases between them. The CDR3 bases are TGTGCCAGCAGCTTAACGGCAGGGGGGTACACAGATACGCAGTATTTT. It translates to CASSLTAGGYTDTQYF. Based on the CDR3 plus reference TRBV7-3 and TRBJ2-3, the full variable domain is GAGVSQTPSNKVTEKGKYVELRCDPISGHTALYWYRQSLGQGPEFLIYFQGTGAADDSGLPNDRFFAVRPEGSVSTLKIQRTERGDSAVYLCASSLTAGGYTDTQYFGPGTRLTVL.

The gene calls are TRBV6-1 and TRBJ2-7; 7 positions agree with TRBD2. The CDR3 extends over 16 amino acids. The V gene end was trimmed by 2 bases and the J gene end by 0 bases; junction bases not matched to a gene: 7. The germline V gene has CDR1 MNHNS and CDR2 SASEGT. The CDR3 loop is CASSELAGVASYEQYF. The CDR3 nucleotides read TGTGCCAGCAGTGAATTGGCGGGAGTTGCCTCCTACGAGCAGTACTTC.

The chain uses TRBV28 and TRBJ2-1; D call uncertain. CDR3 length: 13 amino acids. V was trimmed by 5 bases and J by 12 bases, leaving 17 bases between them. The germline CDR1 and CDR2 sequences are MDHEN and SYDVKM. The CDR3 DNA follows: TGTGCCAGCAGTCCCCCAAGAGGATCTGGGCAGTTCTTC. This translates into CASSPPRGSGQFF.

The J gene is TRBJ2-3, the V gene TRBV6-1; no clear D gene. The CDR3 covers 13 residues. Between the trimmed V and J ends, which lost 1 base and 12 bases, there was a span of 14 bases. Germline values: CDR1 MNHNS, CDR2 SASEGT. The chain's CDR3 is CASSEEPLPSQYF. The CDR3 region has the DNA TGTGCCAGCAGTGAAGAACCCCTCCCTAGTCAGTATTTT.

The sample holds a few counts of this clone. This sequence joins TRBV9 and TRBJ2-3, with D possibly being TRBD2 (7 bases). The length of the CDR3 is 15 residues. CDR1 and CDR2 (germline): SGDLS, YYNGEE. V was pared by 3 bases and J by 1 base, with 12 bases between. This chain's CDR3 is CASSGQGRGTDTQYF. For the CDR3, the DNA is TGTGCCAGCAGCGGTCAGGGGAGGGGCACAGATACGCAGTATTTT.

V is TRBV7-9 and J is TRBJ2-7, with 10 bases aligning to TRBD1. The CDR3 consists of 16 residues. V lost 5 bases to trimming and J lost 2 bases; unmatched junction nucleotides: 9. CDR1 SEHNR and CDR2 FQNEAQ come from the germline V gene (reference sequence). The CDR3 spells CASSETGTGEAYEQYF. DNA for the CDR3: TGTGCCAGCAGCGAAACCGGGACAGGGGAGGCCTACGAGCAGTACTTC.

The V and J genes are TRBV9 and TRBJ2-3; 9 bases line up with TRBD2. V trimming: 3 bases; J trimming: 5 bases; junction bases outside the gene matches: 7. The germline gives CDR1 SGDLS, CDR2 YYNGEE. The CDR3 loop spans 15 amino acids. CDR3: CASSAVAGVVDTQYF. Here the CDR3 DNA reads TGTGCCAGCAGCGCAGTAGCGGGAGTGGTAGATACGCAGTATTTT.

The chain couples TRBV29-1 to TRBJ2-3; TRBD2 agrees at 12 bases. V was clipped by 6 bases and J by 1 base; unmatched bases: 5. Germline values: CDR1 SQVTM, CDR2 ANQGSEA. This CDR3 is built from 15 residues. DNA of the CDR3: TGCAGCGTGACCGGGACTAGCGGGCGCACAGATACGCAGTATTTT. Its translation: CSVTGTSGRTDTQYF.

The count of this clone is one. The rearrangement uses TRBV19 and TRBJ1-1; TRBD1 matches 8 bases. The V gene end was trimmed by 5 bases and the J gene end by 5 bases; junction bases not matched to a gene: 7. This CDR3 region has 14 residues. Germline V gives CDR1 LNHDA, CDR2 SQIVND (reference sequence). The CDR3 spells CASSVLQGGTEAFF. CDR3 DNA sequence: TGTGCCAGTAGTGTACTACAGGGGGGGACTGAAGCTTTCTTT. Full variable domain (rest looked up from reference TRBV19 and TRBJ1-1): DGGITQSPKYLFRKEGQNVTLSCEQNLNHDAMYWYRQDPGQGLRLIYYSQIVNDFQKGDIAEGYSVSREKKESFPLTVTSAQKNPTAFYLCASSVLQGGTEAFFGQGTRLTVV.

The J gene is TRBJ1-4, the V gene TRBV28; D gene unclear. CDR1 is MDHEN, CDR2 SYDVKM, per germline. The CDR3 totals 15 residues. V lost 5 bases, J lost 7 bases, and 17 bases lay in between. The CDR3 coding sequence is TGTGCCAGCAGTATTGCCGCGGGGTTTGGTGAAAAACTGTTTTTT. This encodes CASSIAAGFGEKLFF.

This clone was seen just once. CDR3 coding DNA: TGTGCCAGCAGCCAAGTGTCTTACAATGAGCAGTTCTTC. Translated, it gives CASSQVSYNEQFF. The V and J genes are TRBV3-1 (or the pseudogene TRBV3-2) and TRBJ2-1; no clear D gene. Trimming cost V 1 base and J 4 bases, with 5 bases left between them. The CDR3 has 13 residues. Looked up from germline, CDR1 is LGHDT and CDR2 is YNNKEL (reference sequence).

The rearrangement joins TRBV7-2 to TRBJ1-1; 7 nucleotides align to TRBD1. The germline V gene encodes CDR1 SGHTA and CDR2 FQGNSA. The CDR3 covers 15 residues. Trimming removed 1 base from V and 0 bases from J; junction bases left unmatched: 2. CDR3 in amino acids: CASSLEGQMNTEAFF. The CDR3 region has the DNA TGTGCCAGCAGCTTAGAGGGACAGATGAACACTGAAGCTTTCTTT.

The chain employs TRBV27 and TRBJ1-5, with D uncertain. The V end lost 6 bases, the J end lost 2 bases, and 11 bases lay between the germline ends. The CDR3 is 14 residues long. CDR1 MNHEY and CDR2 SMNVEV come from the germline V gene (reference sequence). DNA of the CDR3: TGTGCCAGCAGAGCACCCTCGGGCAATCAGCCCCAGCATTTT. This sequence encodes CASRAPSGNQPQHF.

This clone was counted a few times. The genes are TRBV19 and TRBJ2-2, with 8 bases lining up with TRBD2. The CDR3 length is 15 residues. Trimming took 4 bases from V and 4 from J; bases not matched to a gene: 5. The germline V gene has CDR1 LNHDA and CDR2 SQIVND (reference sequence). Here the CDR3 DNA reads TGTGCCAGTAGTAGACCCGGGACTAGCACCGGGGAGCTGTTTTTT. Its translation: CASSRPGTSTGELFF. The whole variable domain, filled in from reference TRBV19 and TRBJ2-2, reads DGGITQSPKYLFRKEGQNVTLSCEQNLNHDAMYWYRQDPGQGLRLIYYSQIVNDFQKGDIAEGYSVSREKKESFPLTVTSAQKNPTAFYLCASSRPGTSTGELFFGEGSRLTVL.

This chain links TRBV6-4 with TRBJ2-3, with TRBD2 matching over 7 bases. This CDR3 comprises 15 residues. CDR1 and CDR2 (germline): MRHNA, SNTAGT. The ends lost 4 bases at V and 1 base at J; junction bases unmatched: 5. The DNA of the CDR3 is TGTGCCAGCAGTGGGGGTACTAGCGGCACAGATACGCAGTATTTT. Amino acids: CASSGGTSGTDTQYF.

The rearrangement links TRBV3-1 (or the pseudogene TRBV3-2) to TRBJ2-3; 7 bases fit TRBD2. The CDR3 totals 12 residues. Trimming at V came to 7 bases and at J to 5 bases, leaving 3 bases not matched to a gene. Germline-derived CDR1 and CDR2 are LGHDT and YNNKEL (reference sequence). The CDR3 DNA is TGTGCCAGCATGGGACTATTAGATACGCAGTATTTT. Protein: CASMGLLDTQYF.

The J gene is TRBJ2-2, the V gene TRBV24-1; a weak D match, TRBD1 (5 bases). The CDR3 consists of 15 residues. From germline, CDR1 is KGHDR and CDR2 SFDVKD. Trimming took off 4 bases at V and 5 bases at J, with 13 bases between the two ends. The CDR3 coding sequence is TGTGCCACCAGTGAGAGCCTTCAGGGAACCGGGGAGCTGTTTTTT. Translation: CATSESLQGTGELFF.

This chain joins TRBV4-1 and TRBJ2-7; the D gene is possibly TRBD1 (5 bases). This CDR3 contains 14 residues. V was shortened by 2 bases and J by 3 bases, with 11 bases between the two germline ends. Germline CDR1 MGHRA, CDR2 YSYEKL. The CDR3 sequence is CASSQKIQDYEQYF. In nucleotides, the CDR3 is TGCGCCAGCAGCCAAAAAATACAGGACTACGAGCAGTACTTC.

This chain links TRBV5-4 with TRBJ1-6; 9 bases align to TRBD1. The length of the CDR3 is 17 residues. V shed 4 bases and J 7 bases; nucleotides not matched to a gene: 12. The germline V gene has CDR1 SGHNT and CDR2 YYREEE (reference sequence). CDR3 DNA: TGTGCCAGCAGCCCTCAGGGACAGGGACGAAAGAATTCACCCCTCCACTTT. Protein: CASSPQGQGRKNSPLHF.

This clone came up a few times. The rearrangement uses TRBV18 and TRBJ1-3; 9 bases align to TRBD1. V lost 3 bases and J lost 2; bases outside the gene matches: 5. From germline, CDR1 is KGHSH and CDR2 LQKENI. There are 16 residues in the CDR3. In DNA, the CDR3 is TGTGCCAGCTCACCGGGGACAGGGAGAACTGGAAACACCATATATTTT. The encoded protein is CASSPGTGRTGNTIYF.

This sequence joins TRBV5-6 and TRBJ2-7; tentatively, D is TRBD2 (5 bases). CDR3 length equals 13 residues. V was clipped by 0 bases and J by 7 bases, with 11 bases between them. Germline CDR1 is SGHDT and CDR2 is YYEEEE. The CDR3 loop is CASSLGPPGEQYF. Written as DNA, the CDR3 is TGTGCCAGCAGCTTGGGACCTCCGGGAGAGCAGTACTTC.

V usage is TRBV19 and J usage is TRBJ1-1, with 12 bases that match TRBD1. This CDR3 is built from 24 residues. Germline loops: CDR1 LNHDA, CDR2 SQIVND (reference sequence). V lost 2 bases, J lost 3 bases, and 28 bases stayed unmatched. CDR3 nucleotide sequence: TGTGCCAGTAGTATACCATTACGAGACACACTAGATGAACGGGACAGGGGGCTGGACACTGAAGCTTTCTTT. Protein sequence: CASSIPLRDTLDERDRGLDTEAFF.

This sequence joins TRBV9 and TRBJ2-3; 9 nucleotides match TRBD2. This CDR3 has 15 amino acids. Germline V gives CDR1 SGDLS, CDR2 YYNGEE. The V segment lost 0 bases and the J segment 2 bases; nucleotides outside the gene matches: 1. The CDR3 region has the DNA TGTGCCAGCAGCGTAGGCGGGGGGGACACAGATACGCAGTATTTT. Encoded protein: CASSVGGGDTDTQYF.

This chain joins TRBV9 and TRBJ1-2; perhaps TRBD1 as D (5 bases). The V end lost 2 bases, the J end lost 5 bases, and 10 bases lay between the germline ends. Looked up from germline, CDR1 is SGDLS and CDR2 is YYNGEE. The CDR3 contains 13 residues. CDR3 in amino acids: CASSVTQGYGYTF. CDR3 nucleotide sequence: TGTGCCAGCAGCGTGACCCAGGGATATGGCTACACCTTC.